This TCR beta chain was obtained from a study of blood T cell repertoires in COVID-19. Measured with immunoSEQ multiplex PCR; TCRdb has only the in-frame clones, and not every one. Of 160,000 or so clones listed, about 83% were seen once; the top ten hold about 1.6%. Trimming cost V 3 bases and J 0 bases; bases outside gene matches: 5. Germline V lookup: CDR1 SNHLY, CDR2 FYNNEI. The CDR3 covers 16 residues. The sample taken for sequencing was peripheral blood. The clonotype comes from a human donor in a cohort sampled during active COVID-19. The chain couples TRBV2 to TRBJ1-3; TRBD1 matches 7 bases. CDR3 loop: CASSEGQSSSGNTIYF. CDR3 DNA sequence: TGTGCCAGCAGTGAGGGACAGTCAAGCTCTGGAAACACCATATATTTT.